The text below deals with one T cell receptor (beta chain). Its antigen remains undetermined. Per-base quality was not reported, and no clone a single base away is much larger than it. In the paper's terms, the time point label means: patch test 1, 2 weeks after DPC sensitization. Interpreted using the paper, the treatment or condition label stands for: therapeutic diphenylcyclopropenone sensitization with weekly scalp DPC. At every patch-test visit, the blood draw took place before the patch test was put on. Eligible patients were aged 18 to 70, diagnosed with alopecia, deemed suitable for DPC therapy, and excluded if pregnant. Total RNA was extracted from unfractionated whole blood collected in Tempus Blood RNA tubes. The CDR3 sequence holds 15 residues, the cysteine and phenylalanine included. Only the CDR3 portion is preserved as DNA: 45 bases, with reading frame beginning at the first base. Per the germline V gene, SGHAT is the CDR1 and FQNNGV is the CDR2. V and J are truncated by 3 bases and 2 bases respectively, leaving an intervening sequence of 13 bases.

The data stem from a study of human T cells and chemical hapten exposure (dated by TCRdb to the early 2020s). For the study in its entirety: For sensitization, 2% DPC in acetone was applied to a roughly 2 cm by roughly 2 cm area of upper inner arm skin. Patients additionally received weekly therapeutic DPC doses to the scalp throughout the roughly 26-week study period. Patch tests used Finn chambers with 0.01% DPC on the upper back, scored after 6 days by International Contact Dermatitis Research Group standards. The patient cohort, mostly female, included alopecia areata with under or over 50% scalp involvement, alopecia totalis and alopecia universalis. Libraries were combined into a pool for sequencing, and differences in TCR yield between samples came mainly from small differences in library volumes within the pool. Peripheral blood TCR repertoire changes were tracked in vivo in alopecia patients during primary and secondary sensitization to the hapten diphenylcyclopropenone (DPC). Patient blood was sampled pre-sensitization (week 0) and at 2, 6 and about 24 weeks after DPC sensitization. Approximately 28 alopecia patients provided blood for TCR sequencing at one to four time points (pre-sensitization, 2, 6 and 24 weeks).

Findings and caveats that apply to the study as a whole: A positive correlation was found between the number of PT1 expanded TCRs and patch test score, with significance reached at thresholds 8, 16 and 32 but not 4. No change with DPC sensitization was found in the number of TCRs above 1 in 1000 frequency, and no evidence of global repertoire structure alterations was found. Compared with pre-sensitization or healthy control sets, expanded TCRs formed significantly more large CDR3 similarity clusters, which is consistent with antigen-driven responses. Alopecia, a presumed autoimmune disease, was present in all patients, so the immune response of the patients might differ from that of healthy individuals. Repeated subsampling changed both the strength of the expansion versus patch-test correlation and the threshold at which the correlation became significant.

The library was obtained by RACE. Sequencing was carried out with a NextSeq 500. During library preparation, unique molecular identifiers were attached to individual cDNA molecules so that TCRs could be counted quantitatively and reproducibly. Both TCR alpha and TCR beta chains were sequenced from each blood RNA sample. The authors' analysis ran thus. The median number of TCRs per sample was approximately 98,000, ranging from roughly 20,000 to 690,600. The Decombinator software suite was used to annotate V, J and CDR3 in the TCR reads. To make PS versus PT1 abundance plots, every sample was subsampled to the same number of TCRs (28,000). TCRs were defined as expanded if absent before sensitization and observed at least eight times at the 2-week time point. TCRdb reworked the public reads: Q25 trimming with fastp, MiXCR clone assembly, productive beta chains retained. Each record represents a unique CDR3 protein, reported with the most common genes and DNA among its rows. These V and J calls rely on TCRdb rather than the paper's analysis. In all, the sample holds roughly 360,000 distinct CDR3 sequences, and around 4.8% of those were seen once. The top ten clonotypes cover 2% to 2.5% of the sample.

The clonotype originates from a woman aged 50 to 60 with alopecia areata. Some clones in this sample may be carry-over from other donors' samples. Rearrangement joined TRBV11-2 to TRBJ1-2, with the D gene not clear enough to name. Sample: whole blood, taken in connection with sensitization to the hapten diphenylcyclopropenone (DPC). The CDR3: CASSFRAGANYGYTF. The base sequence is TGTGCCAGCAGCTTTCGGGCAGGCGCCAACTATGGCTACACCTTC.